In this sample, the clone carrying this T cell receptor (beta chain) turned up once. The record originates from a study of blood T cell repertoires in COVID-19. Measured with immunoSEQ multiplex PCR; TCRdb has only the in-frame clones, and not every one. The table shows roughly 360,000 clones, with around 87% occurring only once. Individuals drawn from under 30 US areas were roughly 18 to 89 years old. Sequencing used PBMCs or T cells enriched from blood (not recorded which). The source is a young man who had recovered from COVID-19.

CDR3 loop: CASIGTSGNYEQYF. Written as DNA, the CDR3 is TGTGCCAGCATTGGGACTAGCGGAAACTACGAGCAGTACTTC. The chain links TRBV6-6 to TRBJ2-7, with 11 bases aligning to TRBD2. Germline trimming cut 7 bases from V and 3 bases from J; bases unmatched to any gene: 5. The CDR3 extends over 14 amino acids. Germline V lookup: CDR1 MNHNY, CDR2 SVGAGI (reference sequence).